This entry describes one TCR beta chain. Its antigen remains unknown. The CDR3 is 13 amino acids. V shed 0 bases, J shed 12 bases, and the junction held 2 bases outside the gene matches. The germline CDR1 and CDR2 sequences are SGHTA and FQGNSA. This record belongs to a study of blood T cells in healthy people across ages. General observations from the study: Getting older went along with TCR beta diversity per million T cells dropping roughly linearly. Diversity was higher, and naive CD4+ cells more numerous, in long-lived donors than in aged donors.

A sample-barcoded 5' primer and a J-beta primer mix were used in a second PCR of roughly 7 to 11 cycles. A 12-random-nucleotide template-switch adaptor tagged each cDNA molecule. MiXCR, run by TCRdb on the 5' RACE reads, gives a single entry per CDR3 protein. The sample has 730,000 or so distinct CDR3 sequences; 35% to 45% are singletons. The chain employs TRBV7-2 and TRBJ2-1; 10 bases are shared with TRBD2. The clonotype originates from a woman aged 55-69 years in good health. The specimen was blood. The CDR3 sequence is CASSLAAGGLQFF. The CDR3 coding sequence is TGTGCCAGCAGCTTAGCAGCGGGGGGGCTGCAGTTCTTC.